A selection of T cell receptor beta chains follows, all from one sample in a study of blood T cell repertoires in COVID-19. TCRdb's table, derived via immunoSEQ multiplex PCR, lists solely in-frame clones and lacks some. The table lists about 260,000 clones, around 87% of them singletons. The material sequenced was PBMCs or T cells enriched from blood (not recorded which). Receptors were obtained from a woman in her late teens or twenties who had recovered from COVID-19. Each CDR3 is given with its conserved first and last residue. The D gene is left open where the match is weak. Clone size appears in some rows only: once, few, many, or a class for an expanded clone.

CDR3nt	CDR3aa	v_gene	d_gene	abundance	j_gene
TGTGCCAGTCGGACGAAGGAGGGGCGGAACACTGAAGCTTTCTTT	CASRTKEGRNTEAFF	TRBV6-5	NA	few	TRBJ1-1
TGTGCCATCAAGGCAGGGGCCGCTTACAACTATGGCTACACCTTC	CAIKAGAAYNYGYTF	TRBV10-3	NA	once	TRBJ1-2
TGTGCCAGCAGCCAAGGAAGGACGAAGGGGCCAAGGGAGACCCAGTACTTC	CASSQGRTKGPRETQYF	TRBV3-1/TRBV3-2	NA	NA	TRBJ2-5
TGTGCCAGCAGCCGCCGGACCGGGGAGCTGTTTTTT	CASSRRTGELFF	TRBV3-1/TRBV3-2	NA	NA	TRBJ2-2
TGTGCCAGCAGTTTTGGACAGGGTGACTATGGCTACACCTTC	CASSFGQGDYGYTF	TRBV7-6	TRBD1	few	TRBJ1-2
TGCGCCAGCAGCAAGATGGACAGGGTTGCCGAGCAGTACTTC	CASSKMDRVAEQYF	TRBV5-1	TRBD1	NA	TRBJ2-7
TGTGCCAGCAGTTCGACAGCCCCAGTGAGGGGCTACACCTTC	CASSSTAPVRGYTF	TRBV27	NA	NA	TRBJ1-2
TGTGCCAGCAGCCAAGGGACAGGTATCCACTCTGGAAACACCATATATTTT	CASSQGTGIHSGNTIYF	TRBV14	TRBD1	NA	TRBJ1-3
TGTGCCACCAGTTCGGGACAGGGGGGCTCGGAAGCTTTCTTT	CATSSGQGGSEAFF	TRBV24-1	TRBD1	NA	TRBJ1-1
TGTGCCAGCAGCCAAGGGGGACAGGGGATCACCGGGGAGCTGTTTTTT	CASSQGGQGITGELFF	TRBV3-1/TRBV3-2	TRBD1	NA	TRBJ2-2
TGCGCCAGCAGCTTGGCCCTGGACACTGGCTACACCTTC	CASSLALDTGYTF	TRBV5-1	NA	NA	TRBJ1-2
TGCAGTGCTAGGGACTTAGGGACCCAGTACTTC	CSARDLGTQYF	TRBV20-1	NA	once	TRBJ2-5
TGTGCCAGTGGGAACGACAGGACCACAGATACGCAGTATTTT	CASGNDRTTDTQYF	TRBV6-5	NA	NA	TRBJ2-3
TGTGCCAGCAGCTTCTTGACAGGGGGTATCACAGATACGCAGTATTTT	CASSFLTGGITDTQYF	TRBV7-8	TRBD1	NA	TRBJ2-3
TGCGCCAGCAGTACCGGGACTAGCGGGGGGGTCTCATCAGATACGCAGTATTTT	CASSTGTSGGVSSDTQYF	TRBV5-1	TRBD2	NA	TRBJ2-3
TGTGCCAGCAGCTTTTTGGCCAGGGGCACAGATACGCAGTATTTT	CASSFLARGTDTQYF	TRBV7-9	NA	NA	TRBJ2-3
TGCGCCAGCAGTCAATACCCAGGGGAGAGTGGGGCCAACGTCCTGACTTTC	CASSQYPGESGANVLTF	TRBV23-1	NA	NA	TRBJ2-6
TGTGCCAGTAGTATAAGACCGGGCACTGAAGCTTTCTTT	CASSIRPGTEAFF	TRBV19	NA	once	TRBJ1-1
TGTGCCAGCAGCCGCCGAGCCCGACTAGCGGGGGTGCAAGAGACCCAGTACTTC	CASSRRARLAGVQETQYF	TRBV3-1/TRBV3-2	TRBD2	NA	TRBJ2-5
TGTGCCAGCACCCTAGCGGGGGAGCTCAATGAGCAGTTCTTC	CASTLAGELNEQFF	TRBV27	TRBD2	NA	TRBJ2-1
TGTGCCAGCAGCGTAGAGCGACAGGGGACTGACGAGCAGTACTTC	CASSVERQGTDEQYF	TRBV9	TRBD1	NA	TRBJ2-7
TGTGCCAGCAGCTTACGGGACTCCTACGAGCAGTACTTC	CASSLRDSYEQYF	TRBV5-4	NA	NA	TRBJ2-7
TGTGCCAGCAGCCAACAACAGGGAAGGTTAACTGAAGCTTTCTTT	CASSQQQGRLTEAFF	TRBV4-2	NA	once	TRBJ1-1